One and the same sample provided the 2 T cell receptor beta chains below, sequenced in a study of identical twins. A single record per CDR3 protein comes from TCRdb applying MiXCR to the 5' RACE reads. Here the sample spans roughly 720,000 distinct CDR3 sequences, roughly 18% being singletons. The same sample was also used in a study of T cells expressing NK-cell markers.

Sequencing used PBMCs. These receptors were collected from a young woman in good health.

V and J are TRBV7-2 and TRBJ2-7; 7 bases align to TRBD1. The J segment lost 3 bases and the V segment lost 5 bases, leaving 10 bases of the junction unmatched. The CDR3 is made up of 15 amino acids. Germline-derived CDR1 and CDR2 are SGHTA and FQGNSA. CDR3 in DNA: TGTGCCAGCAGCCCTGAACAGGGGAGAAGCTACGAGCAGTACTTC. Protein sequence: CASSPEQGRSYEQYF.

V gene TRBV7-6 combines with J gene TRBJ2-5; D unclear. The germline CDR1 and CDR2 sequences are SGHVS and FNYEAQ. The CDR3 is 15 residues long. Trimming cost V 5 bases and J 6 bases, with 19 bases left between them. The CDR3 loop is CASSPEPRPAQTQYF. The CDR3 region has the DNA TGTGCCAGCAGCCCCGAGCCCCGGCCTGCCCAGACCCAGTACTTC.